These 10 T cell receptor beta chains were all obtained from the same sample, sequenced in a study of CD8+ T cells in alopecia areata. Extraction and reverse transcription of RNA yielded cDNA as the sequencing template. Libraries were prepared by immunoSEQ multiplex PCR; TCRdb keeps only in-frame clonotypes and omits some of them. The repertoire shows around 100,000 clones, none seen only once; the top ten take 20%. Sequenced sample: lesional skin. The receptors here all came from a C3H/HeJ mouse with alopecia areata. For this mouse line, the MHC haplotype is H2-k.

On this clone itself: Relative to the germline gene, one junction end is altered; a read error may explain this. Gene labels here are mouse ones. CDR3 region: CARSRGPNERLFF. The CDR3 bases that were read are TGTGCCCGCAGCAGGGGGCCCAACGAA. The rearrangement uses TRBV5 and TRBJ1-4; TRBD1 agrees at 8 bases. Coverage ceases 4 residues before the CDR3 finishes, and the germline J gene fills in the end. The CDR3 covers 13 residues. CDR1 LGHNA and CDR2 YNLKQL come from the germline V gene (reference sequence).

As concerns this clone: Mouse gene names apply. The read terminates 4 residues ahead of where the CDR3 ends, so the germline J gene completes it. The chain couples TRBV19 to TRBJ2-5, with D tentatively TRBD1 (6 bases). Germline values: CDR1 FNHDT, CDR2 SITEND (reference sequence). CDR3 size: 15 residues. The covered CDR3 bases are TGTGCCAGCAGTATTTCCAGGGGAGATGGGGAC. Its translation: CASSISRGDGD. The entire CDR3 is CASSISRGDGDTQYF.

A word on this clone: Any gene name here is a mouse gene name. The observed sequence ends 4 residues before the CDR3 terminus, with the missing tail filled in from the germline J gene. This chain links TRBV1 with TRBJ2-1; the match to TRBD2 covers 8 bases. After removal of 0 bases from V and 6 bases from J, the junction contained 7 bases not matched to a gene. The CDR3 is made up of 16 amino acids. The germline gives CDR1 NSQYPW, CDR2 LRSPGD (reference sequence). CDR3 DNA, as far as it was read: TGCACCTGCAGTGCAGATAGCTGGGGGGAGGGTGCT. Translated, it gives CTCSADSWGEGA. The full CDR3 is CTCSADSWGEGAEQFF.

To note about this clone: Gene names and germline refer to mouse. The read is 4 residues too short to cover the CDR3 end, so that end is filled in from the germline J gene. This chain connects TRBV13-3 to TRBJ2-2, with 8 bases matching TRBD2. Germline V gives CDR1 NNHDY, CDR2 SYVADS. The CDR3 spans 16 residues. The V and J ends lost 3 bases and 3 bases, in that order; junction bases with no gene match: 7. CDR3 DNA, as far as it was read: TGTGCCAGCAGTGGTACTGGGGGACGGGACACCGGG. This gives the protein CASSGTGGRDTG. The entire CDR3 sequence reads CASSGTGGRDTGQLYF.

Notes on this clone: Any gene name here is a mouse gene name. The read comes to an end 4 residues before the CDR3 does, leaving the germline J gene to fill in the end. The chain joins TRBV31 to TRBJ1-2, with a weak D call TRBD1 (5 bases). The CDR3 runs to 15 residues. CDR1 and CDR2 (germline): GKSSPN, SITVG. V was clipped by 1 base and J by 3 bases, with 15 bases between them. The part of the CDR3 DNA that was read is TGTGCCTGGAGTCCACCTCAGGGAGGGGACTCC. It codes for CAWSPPQGGDS. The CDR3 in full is CAWSPPQGGDSDYTF.

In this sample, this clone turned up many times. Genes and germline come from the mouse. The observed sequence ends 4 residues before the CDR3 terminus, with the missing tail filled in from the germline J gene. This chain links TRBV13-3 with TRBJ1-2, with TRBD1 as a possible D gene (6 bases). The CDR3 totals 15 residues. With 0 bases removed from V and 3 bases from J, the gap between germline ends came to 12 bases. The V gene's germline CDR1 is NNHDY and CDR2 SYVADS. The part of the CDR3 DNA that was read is TGTGCCAGCAGTGATGCGAACAGGGAGGACTCC. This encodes CASSDANREDS. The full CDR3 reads CASSDANREDSDYTF.

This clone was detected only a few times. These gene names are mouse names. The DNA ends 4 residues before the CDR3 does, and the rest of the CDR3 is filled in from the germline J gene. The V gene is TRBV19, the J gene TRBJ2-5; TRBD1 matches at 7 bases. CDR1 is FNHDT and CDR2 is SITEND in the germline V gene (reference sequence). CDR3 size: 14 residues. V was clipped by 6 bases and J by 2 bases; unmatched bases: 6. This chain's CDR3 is CASTPGTVQDTQYF. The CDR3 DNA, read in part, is TGTGCCAGCACCCCCGGGACAGTCCAAGAC.

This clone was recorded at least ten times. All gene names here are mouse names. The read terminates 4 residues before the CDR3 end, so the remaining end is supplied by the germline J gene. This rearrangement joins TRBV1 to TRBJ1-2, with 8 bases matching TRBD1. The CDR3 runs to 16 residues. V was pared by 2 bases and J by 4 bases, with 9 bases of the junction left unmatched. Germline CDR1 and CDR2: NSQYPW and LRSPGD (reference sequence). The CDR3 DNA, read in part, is TGCACCTGCAGTGCACGGGCAGGGGGCGCGGTCTCC. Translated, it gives CTCSARAGGAVS. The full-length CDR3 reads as CTCSARAGGAVSDYTF.

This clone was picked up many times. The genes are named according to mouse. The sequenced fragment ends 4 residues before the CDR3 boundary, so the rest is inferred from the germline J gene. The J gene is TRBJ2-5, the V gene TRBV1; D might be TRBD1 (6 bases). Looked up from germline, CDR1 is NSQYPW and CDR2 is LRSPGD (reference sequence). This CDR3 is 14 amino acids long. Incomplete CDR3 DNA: TGCACCTGCAGTGCAGCCGGGACAAAAGAC. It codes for CTCSAAGTKD. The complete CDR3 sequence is CTCSAAGTKDTQYF.

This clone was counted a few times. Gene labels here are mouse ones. CDR3 loop: CASSDSAGGTEVFF. CDR3 DNA, as far as it was read: TGTGCCAGCAGTGATTCGGCAGGGGGCACA. This chain uses TRBV13-3 with TRBJ1-1; 7 nucleotides match TRBD1. The CDR3 is cut off 4 residues early in the read; its end comes from the germline J gene. The length of the CDR3 is 14 residues. The V gene's germline CDR1 is NNHDY and CDR2 SYVADS. Trimming at V came to 1 base and at J to 4 bases, leaving 4 bases not matched to a gene.